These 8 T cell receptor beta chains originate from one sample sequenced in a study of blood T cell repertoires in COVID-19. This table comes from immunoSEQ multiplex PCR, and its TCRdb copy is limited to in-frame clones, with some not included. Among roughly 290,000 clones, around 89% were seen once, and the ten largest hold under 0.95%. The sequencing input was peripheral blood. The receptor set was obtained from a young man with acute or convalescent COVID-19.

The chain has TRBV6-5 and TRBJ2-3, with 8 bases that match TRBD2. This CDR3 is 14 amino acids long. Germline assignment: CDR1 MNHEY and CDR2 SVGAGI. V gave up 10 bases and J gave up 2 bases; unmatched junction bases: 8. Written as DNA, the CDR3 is TGTGCCACCAAGACGCGGGGGGACACAGATACGCAGTATTTT. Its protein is CATKTRGDTDTQYF.

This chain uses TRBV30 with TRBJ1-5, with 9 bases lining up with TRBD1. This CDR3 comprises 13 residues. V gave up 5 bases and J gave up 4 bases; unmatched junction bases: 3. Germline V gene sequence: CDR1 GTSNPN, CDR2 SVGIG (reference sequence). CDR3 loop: CAWDRGTNQPQHF. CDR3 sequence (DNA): TGTGCCTGGGACAGGGGGACGAATCAGCCCCAGCATTTT.

For the CDR3, the DNA is TGTGCCAGCAGCCGCGGGACTAGCGGGAACTACAATGAGCAGTTCTTC. Translating it yields CASSRGTSGNYNEQFF. The chain links TRBV5-4 to TRBJ2-1, with 13 bases lining up with TRBD2. The V gene end was trimmed by 4 bases and the J gene end by 3 bases; junction bases not matched to a gene: 4. The CDR3 covers 16 residues. CDR1 SGHNT and CDR2 YYREEE come from the germline V gene (reference sequence).

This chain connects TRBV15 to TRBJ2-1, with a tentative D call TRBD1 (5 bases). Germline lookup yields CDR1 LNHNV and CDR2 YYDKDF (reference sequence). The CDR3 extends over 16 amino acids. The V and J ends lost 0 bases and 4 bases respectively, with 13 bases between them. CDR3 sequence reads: CATSRDLGDFYNEQFF. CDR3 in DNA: TGTGCCACCAGCAGAGATCTAGGGGATTTTTACAATGAGCAGTTCTTC.

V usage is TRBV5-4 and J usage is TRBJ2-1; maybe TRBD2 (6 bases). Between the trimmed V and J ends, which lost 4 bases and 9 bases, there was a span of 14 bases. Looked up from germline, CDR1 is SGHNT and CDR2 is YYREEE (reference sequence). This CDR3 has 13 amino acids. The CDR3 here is CASSTTSVAEQFF. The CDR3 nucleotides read TGTGCCAGCAGCACGACTAGTGTGGCTGAGCAGTTCTTC.

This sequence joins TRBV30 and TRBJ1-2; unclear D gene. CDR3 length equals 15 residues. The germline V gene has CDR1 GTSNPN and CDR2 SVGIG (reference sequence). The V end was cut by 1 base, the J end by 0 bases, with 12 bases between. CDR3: CAWSGRLGTNYGYTF. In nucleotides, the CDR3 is TGTGCCTGGAGTGGGCGGTTAGGCACTAACTATGGCTACACCTTC.

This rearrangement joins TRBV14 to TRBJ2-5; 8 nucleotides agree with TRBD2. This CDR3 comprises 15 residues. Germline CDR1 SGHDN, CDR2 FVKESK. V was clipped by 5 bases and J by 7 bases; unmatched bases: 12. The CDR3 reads CASSSLAGGWRTQYF. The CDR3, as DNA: TGTGCCAGCAGCTCCTTGGCGGGAGGCTGGCGGACCCAGTACTTC.

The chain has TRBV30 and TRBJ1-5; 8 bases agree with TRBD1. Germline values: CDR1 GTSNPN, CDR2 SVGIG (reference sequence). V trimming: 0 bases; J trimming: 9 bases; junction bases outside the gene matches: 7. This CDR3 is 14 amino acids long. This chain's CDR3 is CAWSVGRGLGPQHF. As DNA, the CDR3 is TGTGCCTGGAGTGTAGGCAGGGGGCTTGGGCCCCAGCATTTT.